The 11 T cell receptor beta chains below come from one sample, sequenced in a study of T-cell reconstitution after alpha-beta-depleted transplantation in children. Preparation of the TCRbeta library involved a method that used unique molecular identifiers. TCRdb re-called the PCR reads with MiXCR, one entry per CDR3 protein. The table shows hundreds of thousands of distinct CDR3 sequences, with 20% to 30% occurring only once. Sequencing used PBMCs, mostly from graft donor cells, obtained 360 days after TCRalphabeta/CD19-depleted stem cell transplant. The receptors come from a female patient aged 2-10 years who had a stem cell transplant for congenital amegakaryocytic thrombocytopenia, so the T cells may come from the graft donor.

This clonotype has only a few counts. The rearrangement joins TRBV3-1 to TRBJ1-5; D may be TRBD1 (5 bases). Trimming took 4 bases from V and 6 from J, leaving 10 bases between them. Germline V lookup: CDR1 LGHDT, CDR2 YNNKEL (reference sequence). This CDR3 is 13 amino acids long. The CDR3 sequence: CASSLFDSQPQHF. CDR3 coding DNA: TGTGCCAGCAGCCTATTCGACAGTCAGCCCCAGCATTTT.

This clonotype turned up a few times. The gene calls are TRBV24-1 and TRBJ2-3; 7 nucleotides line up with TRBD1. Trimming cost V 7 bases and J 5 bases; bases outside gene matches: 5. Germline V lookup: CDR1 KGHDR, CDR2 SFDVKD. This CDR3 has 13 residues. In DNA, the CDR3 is TGTGCCACCAGCGGTCAGGGGGAAGATACGCAGTATTTT. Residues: CATSGQGEDTQYF.

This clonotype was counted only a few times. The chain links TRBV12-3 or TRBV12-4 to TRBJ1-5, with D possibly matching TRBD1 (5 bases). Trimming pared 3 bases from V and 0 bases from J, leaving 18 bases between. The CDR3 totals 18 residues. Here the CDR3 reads CASSFSMGKGDSNQPQHF. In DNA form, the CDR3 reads TGTGCCAGCAGTTTTAGTATGGGGAAAGGGGATAGCAATCAGCCCCAGCATTTT.

The CDR3 nucleotides read TGTGCCAGCAGCTCCACCCGTCTCCCGGGACTAGCGGGAGGGAAACGGTACGAGCAGTACTTC. Protein product: CASSSTRLPGLAGGKRYEQYF. The chain uses TRBV11-3 and TRBJ2-7; 16 bases line up with TRBD2. Losses at the gene ends were 4 bases for V and 4 bases for J; bases not matched to a gene: 19. The CDR3 contains 21 residues. Germline V gene sequence: CDR1 SGHNT, CDR2 YENEEA. Based on the CDR3 plus reference TRBV11-3 and TRBJ2-7, the full variable domain is EAGVVQSPRYKIIEKKQPVAFWCNPISGHNTLYWYLQNLGQGPELLIRYENEEAVDDSQLPKDRFSAERLKGVDSTLKIQPAELGDSAVYLCASSSTRLPGLAGGKRYEQYFGPGTRLTVT.

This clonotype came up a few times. In DNA form, the CDR3 reads TGCGCCAGCAGCCAACAGACAGGAACGATTGAAAACACCATATATTTT. This codes for CASSQQTGTIENTIYF. This chain joins TRBV4-3 and TRBJ1-3; a weak D match, TRBD1 (6 bases). Germline V lookup: CDR1 LGHNA, CDR2 YSLEER. This CDR3 has 16 residues. Trimming stripped 2 bases from V and 6 bases from J, with 17 bases between.

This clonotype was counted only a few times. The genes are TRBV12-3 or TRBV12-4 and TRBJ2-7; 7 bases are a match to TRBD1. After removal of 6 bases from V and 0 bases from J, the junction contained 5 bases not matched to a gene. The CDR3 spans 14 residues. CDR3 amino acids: CASSGDSYSYEQYF. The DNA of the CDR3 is TGTGCCAGCAGCGGGGACAGTTACTCCTACGAGCAGTACTTC.

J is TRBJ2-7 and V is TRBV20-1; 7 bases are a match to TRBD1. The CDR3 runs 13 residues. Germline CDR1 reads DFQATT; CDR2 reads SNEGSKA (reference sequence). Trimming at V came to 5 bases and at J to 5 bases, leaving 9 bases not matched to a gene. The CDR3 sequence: CSASGQSFHEQYF. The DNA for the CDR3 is TGCAGTGCTTCGGGACAGTCCTTCCACGAGCAGTACTTC.

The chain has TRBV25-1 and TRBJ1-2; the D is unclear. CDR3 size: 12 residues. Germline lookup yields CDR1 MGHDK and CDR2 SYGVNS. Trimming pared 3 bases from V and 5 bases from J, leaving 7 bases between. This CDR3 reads CASSDSRYGYTF. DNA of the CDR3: TGTGCCAGCAGTGATTCGCGATATGGCTACACCTTC.

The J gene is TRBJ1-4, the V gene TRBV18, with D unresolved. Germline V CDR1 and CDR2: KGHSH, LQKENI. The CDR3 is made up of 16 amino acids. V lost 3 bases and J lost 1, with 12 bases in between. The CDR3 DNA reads TGTGCCAGCTCACCCTCCGTGGTGAAAACTAATGAAAAACTGTTTTTT. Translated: CASSPSVVKTNEKLFF.

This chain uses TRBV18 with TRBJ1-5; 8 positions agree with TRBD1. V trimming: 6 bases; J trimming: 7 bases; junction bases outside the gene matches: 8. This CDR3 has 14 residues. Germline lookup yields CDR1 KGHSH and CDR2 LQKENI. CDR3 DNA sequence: TGTGCCAGCTCTCGGACAGGGAACGAGCAGCCCCAGCATTTT. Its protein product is CASSRTGNEQPQHF.

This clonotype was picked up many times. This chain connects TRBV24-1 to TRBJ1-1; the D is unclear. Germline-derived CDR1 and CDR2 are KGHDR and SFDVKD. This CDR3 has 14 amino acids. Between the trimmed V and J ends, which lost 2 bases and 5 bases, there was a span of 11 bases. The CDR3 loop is CATSDSLSSTEAFF. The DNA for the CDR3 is TGTGCCACCAGTGATTCCTTGTCGTCGACTGAAGCTTTCTTT.